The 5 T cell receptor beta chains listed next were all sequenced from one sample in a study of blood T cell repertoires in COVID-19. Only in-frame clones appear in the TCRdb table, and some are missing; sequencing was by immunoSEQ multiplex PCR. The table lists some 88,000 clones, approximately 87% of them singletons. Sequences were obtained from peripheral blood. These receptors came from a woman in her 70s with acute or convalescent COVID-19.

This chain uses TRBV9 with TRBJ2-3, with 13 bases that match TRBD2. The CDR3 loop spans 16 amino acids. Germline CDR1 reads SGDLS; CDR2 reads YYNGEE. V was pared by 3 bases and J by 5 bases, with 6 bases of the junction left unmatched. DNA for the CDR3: TGTGCCAGCAGCGAACTAGCGGGGGGGCCGGGAGATACGCAGTATTTT. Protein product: CASSELAGGPGDTQYF.

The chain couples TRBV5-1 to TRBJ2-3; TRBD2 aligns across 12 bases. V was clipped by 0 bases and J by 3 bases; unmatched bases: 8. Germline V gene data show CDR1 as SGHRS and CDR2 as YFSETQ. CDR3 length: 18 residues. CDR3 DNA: TGCGCCAGCAGCTTGGCCGGAACTAGCGGGGGGTTAACAGATACGCAGTATTTT. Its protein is CASSLAGTSGGLTDTQYF.

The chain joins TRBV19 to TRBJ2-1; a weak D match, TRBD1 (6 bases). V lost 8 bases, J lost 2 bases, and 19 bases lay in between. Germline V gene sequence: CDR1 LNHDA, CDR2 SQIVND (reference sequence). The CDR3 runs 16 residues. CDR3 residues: CASDPWGRTAYNEQFF. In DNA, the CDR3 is TGTGCCAGTGATCCGTGGGGTCGGACAGCCTACAATGAGCAGTTCTTC.

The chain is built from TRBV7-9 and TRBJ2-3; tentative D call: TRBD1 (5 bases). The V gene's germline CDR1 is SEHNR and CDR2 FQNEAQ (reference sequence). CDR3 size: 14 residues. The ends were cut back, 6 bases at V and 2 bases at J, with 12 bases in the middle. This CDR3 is CASSFTGYTDTQYF. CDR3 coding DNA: TGTGCCAGCAGTTTTACAGGATACACAGATACGCAGTATTTT.

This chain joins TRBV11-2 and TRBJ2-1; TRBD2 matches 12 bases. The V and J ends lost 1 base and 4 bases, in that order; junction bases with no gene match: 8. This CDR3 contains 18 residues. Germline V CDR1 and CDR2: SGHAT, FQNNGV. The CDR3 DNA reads TGTGCCAGCAGCTTAGGGGTACTAGCGGGGGGAGGATACAATGAGCAGTTCTTC. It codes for CASSLGVLAGGGYNEQFF.